These 23 T cell receptor beta chains were all obtained from the same sample, sequenced in a study of T-cell memory formation after mild COVID-19. TCRdb re-derived calls from the 5' RACE reads in MiXCR, one entry per CDR3 protein. The sample holds roughly 450,000 distinct CDR3 sequences, 15% to 20% seen once. Input material: PBMCs or a T cell subset sorted from them (not recorded which). The receptors were sampled from a man younger than 30 who had mild COVID-19 (a few samples of this study predate the infection). Cell type and time point are not known.

This clonotype was seen ten or more times. The CDR3 nucleotides read TGTGCCAGCAGCCACCGGGACTCCTCCTACAATGAGCAGTTCTTC. Translated: CASSHRDSSYNEQFF. This rearrangement joins TRBV4-2 to TRBJ2-1; a weak D match, TRBD2 (6 bases). Trimming took off 3 bases at V and 0 bases at J, with 9 bases between the two ends. This CDR3 has 15 amino acids. Germline V gene lookup returns CDR1 LGHNA and CDR2 YNFKEQ.

This chain connects TRBV5-1 to TRBJ1-1; D is uncertain. CDR3 length: 16 amino acids. The germline V gene has CDR1 SGHRS and CDR2 YFSETQ. The germline V and J ends were trimmed by 0 bases and 1 base, with 13 bases remaining between them. CDR3 DNA sequence: TGCGCCAGCAGCTTGGATAGCGCCTTGGCGAACACTGAAGCTTTCTTT. This sequence encodes CASSLDSALANTEAFF.

This clonotype has just a few counts. The chain combines TRBV4-1 with TRBJ1-2; 8 nucleotides match TRBD1. Germline V CDR1 and CDR2: MGHRA, YSYEKL. The CDR3 is made up of 15 amino acids. V dropped 2 bases and J dropped 7; count of bases not matched to a gene: 9. The DNA of the CDR3 is TGCGCCAGCAGCCAAACCTCTGGCAGGGGGCTTGGCTACACCTTC. Residues: CASSQTSGRGLGYTF.

This rearrangement joins TRBV7-2 to TRBJ2-7; D possibly corresponds to TRBD2 (5 bases). Germline CDR1 SGHTA, CDR2 FQGNSA. Trimming removed 8 bases at V and 0 bases at J, with 14 bases between. The CDR3 contains 14 residues. The DNA for the CDR3 is TGTGCCAGCTCCCCGGACTGGGGCTCCTACGAGCAGTACTTC. It is translated as CASSPDWGSYEQYF.

This clonotype was seen many times. The chain recombines TRBV29-1 with TRBJ2-7; no clear D gene. The CDR3 has 10 residues. The V gene's germline CDR1 is SQVTM and CDR2 ANQGSEA. Trimming removed 5 bases from V and 5 bases from J, with 7 bases in between. CDR3 loop: CSVFLDEQYF. In DNA, the CDR3 is TGCAGCGTTTTTTTGGACGAGCAGTACTTC.

The V gene is TRBV5-5, the J gene TRBJ2-7; D perhaps matches TRBD2 (6 bases). The germline gives CDR1 SGHKS, CDR2 YYEKEE (reference sequence). V dropped 4 bases and J dropped 3 bases, with 14 bases sitting between them. This CDR3 contains 14 residues. The CDR3 sequence: CASSIEWTIYEQYF. CDR3 nucleotides: TGTGCCAGCAGCATCGAATGGACTATCTACGAGCAGTACTTC.

The genes are TRBV2 and TRBJ1-1, with D hard to call. Germline V gene lookup returns CDR1 SNHLY and CDR2 FYNNEI. The CDR3 totals 15 residues. V lost 6 bases to trimming and J lost 0 bases, with 14 bases between them. DNA of the CDR3: TGTGCCAGCAGCCCTTTGGGGTTTATGAACACTGAAGCTTTCTTT. Its translation is CASSPLGFMNTEAFF.

For this clonotype: This may be a read error, as it is one base from a much larger clone. The chain has TRBV4-3 and TRBJ2-1, with unresolved D. Germline V gene lookup returns CDR1 LGHNA and CDR2 YSLEER. There are 16 residues in the CDR3. CDR3 nucleotide sequence: TGCTCCAGCAGCCAGCTCCTCGGGCCCCTAGGCGATGAGCAGTTCTTC. Translated, it gives CSSSQLLGPLGDEQFF.

This clonotype was detected once. The rearrangement uses TRBV7-2 and TRBJ1-2, with D hard to call. Germline loops: CDR1 SGHTA, CDR2 FQGNSA. The length of the CDR3 is 14 residues. Trimming cost V 5 bases and J 0 bases, with 10 bases left between them. CDR3 in DNA: TGTGCCAGCAGCCCGGAGGCTTCTAACTATGGCTACACCTTC. It specifies CASSPEASNYGYTF.

There are a few counts of this clonotype. This chain links TRBV7-2 with TRBJ2-2; 7 bases fit TRBD1. Looked up from germline, CDR1 is SGHTA and CDR2 is FQGNSA. With V trimmed by 4 bases and J by 4 bases, 6 bases remained unmatched. This CDR3 has 15 residues. DNA of the CDR3: TGTGCCAGCAGCTCTAGACAGGGCGGCACCGGGGAGCTGTTTTTT. Translation: CASSSRQGGTGELFF.

This chain links TRBV20-1 with TRBJ2-1, with 7 positions matching TRBD1. There are 16 residues in the CDR3. Germline CDR1 DFQATT, CDR2 SNEGSKA (reference sequence). V lost 3 bases, J lost 0 bases, and 8 bases stayed unmatched. In DNA form, the CDR3 reads TGCAGTGCTAGCGTTTTCACAGGGGCCTCCTACAATGAGCAGTTCTTC. Translation: CSASVFTGASYNEQFF.

DNA of the CDR3: TGTGCCAGCAGCTTGGCGGGGGAACATGGCTACACCTTC. As protein: CASSLAGEHGYTF. The chain employs TRBV7-2 and TRBJ1-2; D might be TRBD1 (5 bases). Trimming left V 3 bases short and J 6 bases short, with 11 bases between. Germline CDR1 SGHTA, CDR2 FQGNSA. The CDR3 totals 13 residues.

V gene TRBV5-1 combines with J gene TRBJ2-3, with D perhaps TRBD1 (6 bases). V lost 0 bases and J 8 bases, leaving 13 bases between the germline ends. Per germline, CDR1 SGHRS and CDR2 YFSETQ. The CDR3 runs 14 residues. The CDR3 coding sequence is TGCGCCAGCAGCTTGGTGCAGGGGTGGTCTACGCAGTATTTT. This encodes CASSLVQGWSTQYF. The whole variable domain, remainder taken from reference TRBV5-1 and TRBJ2-3, is KAGVTQTPRYLIKTRGQQVTLSCSPISGHRSVSWYQQTPGQGLQFLFEYFSETQRNKGNFPGRFSGRQFSNSRSEMNVSTLELGDSALYLCASSLVQGWSTQYFGPGTRLTVL.

This clonotype was detected a few times. J is TRBJ1-2 and V is TRBV6-5; D gene ambiguous. Germline V CDR1 and CDR2: MNHEY, SVGAGI. V was clipped by 0 bases and J by 4 bases, with 6 bases between them. The CDR3 runs 13 residues. CDR3 sequence: CASSYSTGYGYTF. CDR3 coding DNA: TGTGCCAGCAGTTACTCTACCGGCTATGGCTACACCTTC.

This chain joins TRBV7-3 and TRBJ2-3, with TRBD2 as a possible D gene (6 bases). The germline V gene has CDR1 SGHTA and CDR2 FQGTGA. The CDR3 runs to 16 residues. V was shortened by 4 bases and J by 6 bases, with 20 bases between the two germline ends. The CDR3 bases are TGTGCCAGCAGCTGGCCATCTGGCGGGACCCTGGATACGCAGTATTTT. This encodes CASSWPSGGTLDTQYF.

In this sample, this clonotype turned up a few times. CDR3 sequence reads: CASNTPPGRNYGYTF. CDR3 in DNA: TGTGCCAGCAACACCCCCCCAGGGAGGAACTATGGCTACACCTTC. The rearrangement uses TRBV6-1 and TRBJ1-2, with D maybe TRBD1 (5 bases). CDR3 length equals 15 residues. Per the germline V gene, CDR1 is MNHNS and CDR2 is SASEGT. The V end was cut by 7 bases, the J end by 2 bases, with 17 bases between.

The sample holds many counts of this clonotype. The chain recombines TRBV11-2 with TRBJ1-1; TRBD1 matches 7 bases. CDR1 is SGHAT, CDR2 FQNNGV, per germline. Unmatched junction bases numbered 10, after V lost 4 bases and J lost 5 bases. The CDR3 loop spans 15 amino acids. In DNA form, the CDR3 reads TGTGCCAGCAGCTATATATACAGGGGATTGACTGAAGCTTTCTTT. The encoded protein is CASSYIYRGLTEAFF.

This chain uses TRBV11-2 with TRBJ2-1, with TRBD2 as a possible D gene (5 bases). There are 14 residues in the CDR3. Looked up from germline, CDR1 is SGHAT and CDR2 is FQNNGV. V shed 3 bases and J shed 6 bases, with 12 bases lying between them. The CDR3 DNA reads as TGTGCCAGCAGCTTGGACTCCTTAGGCAATGAGCAGTTCTTC. As protein: CASSLDSLGNEQFF.

This clonotype has only a few counts. The chain couples TRBV6-5 to TRBJ2-5, with D hard to call. Germline assignment: CDR1 MNHEY and CDR2 SVGAGI. V gave up 0 bases and J gave up 1 base, with 6 bases separating them. The CDR3 consists of 14 residues. As DNA, the CDR3 is TGTGCCAGCAGTTACTCGATCAGCCAAGAGACCCAGTACTTC. Its protein product is CASSYSISQETQYF.

This clonotype was detected only a few times. The J gene is TRBJ2-3, the V gene TRBV12-3 or TRBV12-4; 7 bases align to TRBD2. The ends lost 5 bases at V and 4 bases at J; junction bases unmatched: 9. This CDR3 has 15 residues. CDR3 DNA sequence: TGTGCCAGCAGTCGGGCCGGGACTAACCCAGATACGCAGTATTTT. As protein: CASSRAGTNPDTQYF.

This clonotype was seen a handful of times. This chain links TRBV28 with TRBJ1-1; 7 bases align to TRBD1. V shed 3 bases, J shed 9 bases, and the junction held 1 base outside the gene matches. This CDR3 is built from 11 residues. Germline-derived CDR1 and CDR2 are MDHEN and SYDVKM. The CDR3 DNA follows: TGTGCCAGCAGTTTGACAGGGAAAGCTTTCTTT. It translates to CASSLTGKAFF. Full variable domain (remainder filled in from reference TRBV28 and TRBJ1-1): DVKVTQSSRYLVKRTGEKVFLECVQDMDHENMFWYRQDPGLGLRLIYFSYDVKMKEKGDIPEGYSVSREKKERFSLILESASTNQTSMYLCASSLTGKAFFGQGTRLTVV.

The DNA of the CDR3 is TGCGCCAGCAGCCACCCACAGGGCCTTAATTCACCCCTCCACTTT. Translating it yields CASSHPQGLNSPLHF. This sequence joins TRBV4-1 and TRBJ1-6; tentative D call: TRBD1 (6 bases). The V end lost 3 bases, the J end lost 6 bases, and 12 bases lay between the germline ends. This CDR3 is 15 amino acids long. CDR1 and CDR2 from the germline V gene are MGHRA and YSYEKL.

The table lists this clonotype with a few counts. The chain uses TRBV28 and TRBJ1-1; perhaps TRBD1 as D (6 bases). V lost 6 bases and J lost 1, with 9 bases in between. There are 13 residues in the CDR3. Germline CDR1 MDHEN, CDR2 SYDVKM. CDR3 amino acids: CASSRGWNTEAFF. In nucleotides, the CDR3 is TGTGCCAGCAGCAGGGGATGGAACACTGAAGCTTTCTTT.